The sequence of this T cell receptor (beta chain) was determined in a study of T cells in Graves' hyperthyroidism and ophthalmopathy. PBMCs were sourced from less than 13 ml fresh peripheral blood. The CDR3 consists of 16 residues. The J segment lost 4 bases and the V segment lost 8 bases, leaving 14 bases of the junction unmatched. From RNA transcripts, TCR beta CDR3 regions were amplified. First-round RT-PCR with HTBI primers amplified the TCR CDR3 region. From the multiplex PCR reads, TCRdb called clonotypes with MiXCR, one entry per CDR3 protein. The table lists about 270,000 distinct CDR3 sequences, about 20% of them singletons.

The chain has TRBV12-3 or TRBV12-4 and TRBJ1-5, with 7 bases lining up with TRBD1. The sample taken for sequencing was blood. The clonotype was recovered from a man younger than 40 with Graves' ophthalmopathy. The CDR3, as DNA: TGTGCCAGCGCCCCTTGGCAGACAGGGTTGAATCAGCCCCAGCATTTT. Its protein product is CASAPWQTGLNQPQHF.